Following are 15 T cell receptor beta chains from one sample sequenced in a study of response to subunit inactivated influenza vaccine. TCRdb redid the calling of the RT-PCR reads with MiXCR, one entry per CDR3 protein. There are fewer than 800,000 distinct CDR3 sequences in the sample; more than 15% occur only once, and around 10% lies in the top ten. The sequenced sample was PBMCs from blood, obtained about 12 days after vaccination. The receptors originated from a man aged 45-65 years who received an inactivated influenza vaccine.

This clonotype was detected only a few times. The junction does not match germline at one end; this may be a read error. The chain uses TRBV28 and TRBJ2-1; possibly TRBD1 for D (6 bases). This CDR3 is 14 amino acids long. Germline loops: CDR1 MDHEN, CDR2 SYDVKM. The DNA of the CDR3 is TGTGCCAGCAGTCGGACAGCCTCCAACAATGAGCAGTTCTTC. Amino acids: CASSRTASNNEQFF. Filled out from reference TRBV28 and TRBJ2-1, the complete variable domain reads DVKVTQSSRYLVKRTGEKVFLECVQDMDHENMFWYRQDPGLGLRLIYFSYDVKMKEKGDIPEGYSVSREKKERFSLILESASTNQTSMYLCASSRTASNNEQFFGPGTRLTVL.

This clonotype was seen many times. This chain connects TRBV4-3 to TRBJ2-7; 8 bases map to TRBD1. The J segment lost 8 bases and the V segment lost 3 bases, leaving 6 bases of the junction unmatched. The germline gives CDR1 LGHNA, CDR2 YSLEER. The length of the CDR3 is 13 residues. This chain's CDR3 is CASSQSTGGKQYF. As DNA, the CDR3 is TGCGCCAGCAGCCAGTCCACAGGGGGGAAGCAGTACTTC.

The chain combines TRBV20-1 with TRBJ1-1, with 8 positions matching TRBD1. There are 16 residues in the CDR3. The germline V gene encodes CDR1 DFQATT and CDR2 SNEGSKA (reference sequence). The J segment lost 1 base and the V segment lost 0 bases, leaving 7 bases of the junction unmatched. The CDR3 region is CSAREHRGGSNTEAFF. Written as DNA, the CDR3 is TGCAGTGCTAGAGAACACAGGGGGGGGTCGAACACTGAAGCTTTCTTT.

The chain links TRBV6-1 to TRBJ1-2; D unresolved. The CDR3 is 12 residues long. Germline loops: CDR1 MNHNS, CDR2 SASEGT. Trimming removed 6 bases at V and 0 bases at J, with 5 bases between. CDR3 nucleotides: TGTGCCAGCAGGACCTCTAACTATGGCTACACCTTC. Its translation: CASRTSNYGYTF.

This clonotype appeared a few times. The CDR3 region has the DNA TGTGCCAGCTCACCACGACAGGGCGGTTTACTCGATGAGCAGTTCTTC. As protein: CASSPRQGGLLDEQFF. The rearrangement uses TRBV18 and TRBJ2-1; 7 positions match TRBD1. Germline V CDR1 and CDR2: KGHSH, LQKENI. With 1 base clipped from V and 8 bases from J, the junction kept 11 bases outside the gene matches. This CDR3 is built from 16 residues.

This clonotype appeared many times. DNA for the CDR3: TGTGCCACCAGTGATTCTTCCGGACTTATCTACGAGCAGTACTTC. Amino acids: CATSDSSGLIYEQYF. The chain has TRBV24-1 and TRBJ2-7, with D possibly being TRBD2 (5 bases). This CDR3 is 15 amino acids long. Deletions cut 2 bases from V and 3 bases from J, with 13 bases between. Germline V gene data show CDR1 as KGHDR and CDR2 as SFDVKD.

V is TRBV14 and J is TRBJ2-1; D gene uncertain. The V end lost 2 bases, the J end lost 12 bases, and 14 bases lay between the germline ends. Per germline, CDR1 SGHDN and CDR2 FVKESK. The CDR3 spans 13 residues. In nucleotides, the CDR3 is TGTGCCAGCAGCCAATCCTCACCCCGTGGGCAGTTCTTC. Its translation: CASSQSSPRGQFF.

Only a few counts were recorded for this clonotype. V usage is TRBV20-1 and J usage is TRBJ1-5; D possibly corresponds to TRBD1 (5 bases). The CDR3 extends over 17 amino acids. CDR1 is DFQATT and CDR2 is SNEGSKA in the germline V gene (reference sequence). V was clipped by 3 bases and J by 0 bases, with 18 bases between them. The CDR3, as DNA: TGCAGTGCTAGGGGAACCACGGGACGGGATAGCAATCAGCCCCAGCATTTT. Protein sequence: CSARGTTGRDSNQPQHF.

The chain recombines TRBV7-9 with TRBJ1-1; D might be TRBD1 (6 bases). CDR3 length: 14 amino acids. The ends were cut back, 6 bases at V and 1 base at J, with 12 bases in the middle. In germline, CDR1 is SEHNR, CDR2 FQNEAQ (reference sequence). CDR3 region: CASRDTGSNTEAFF. The CDR3 DNA sequence: TGTGCCAGCAGAGATACAGGGTCGAACACTGAAGCTTTCTTT.

The J gene is TRBJ2-1, the V gene TRBV5-1; D could derive from TRBD1 or TRBD2 (7 bases each). Germline assignment: CDR1 SGHRS and CDR2 YFSETQ. The ends were cut back, 0 bases at V and 9 bases at J, with 13 bases in the middle. The CDR3 extends over 14 amino acids. The CDR3 loop is CASSLARGGFEQFF. The CDR3, as DNA: TGCGCCAGCAGCTTGGCCAGGGGGGGATTTGAGCAGTTCTTC. Drawing the rest from reference TRBV5-1 and TRBJ2-1, the complete variable domain is KAGVTQTPRYLIKTRGQQVTLSCSPISGHRSVSWYQQTPGQGLQFLFEYFSETQRNKGNFPGRFSGRQFSNSRSEMNVSTLELGDSALYLCASSLARGGFEQFFGPGTRLTVL.

The rearrangement uses TRBV19 and TRBJ2-7, with 7 bases lining up with TRBD1. CDR3 length: 17 amino acids. Germline assignment: CDR1 LNHDA and CDR2 SQIVND (reference sequence). J gave up 0 bases and V 4 bases, and 12 bases lay outside the gene matches. This CDR3 is CASSNLLWDSTSYEQYF. The DNA for the CDR3 is TGTGCCAGTAGTAATCTGCTATGGGACAGCACCTCCTACGAGCAGTACTTC.

Only a few counts were recorded for this clonotype. The V and J genes are TRBV6-2 or TRBV6-3 and TRBJ2-7; TRBD1 is a possible D gene (6 bases). The CDR3 is made up of 15 amino acids. Germline lookup yields CDR1 MNHEY and CDR2 SVGEGT. With 4 bases removed from V and 0 bases from J, the gap between germline ends came to 13 bases. This chain's CDR3 is CASSFAAGASYEQYF. The CDR3 DNA follows: TGTGCCAGCAGTTTTGCGGCAGGGGCCTCCTACGAGCAGTACTTC.

This clonotype was detected a few times. The V gene is TRBV5-1, the J gene TRBJ2-5; 10 nucleotides line up with TRBD2. Germline V CDR1 and CDR2: SGHRS, YFSETQ. The junction had 8 bases not matched to a gene; V was cut back by 1 base and J by 2 bases. The CDR3 spans 17 residues. CDR3 DNA sequence: TGCGCCAGCAGCTTGCGAGCGGGGGGGCCGGGGCAAGAGACCCAGTACTTC. This encodes CASSLRAGGPGQETQYF. Supplemented by reference TRBV5-1 and TRBJ2-5, the full variable domain reads KAGVTQTPRYLIKTRGQQVTLSCSPISGHRSVSWYQQTPGQGLQFLFEYFSETQRNKGNFPGRFSGRQFSNSRSEMNVSTLELGDSALYLCASSLRAGGPGQETQYFGPGTRLLVL.

The J gene is TRBJ2-7, the V gene TRBV6-5; tentative D call: TRBD2 (7 bases). Per the germline V gene, CDR1 is MNHEY and CDR2 is SVGAGI. The CDR3 extends over 17 amino acids. Deletions cut 0 bases from V and 4 bases from J, with 19 bases between. Written as DNA, the CDR3 is TGTGCCAGCAGTTACTCCAATAGGGGGAGGGCCATTTACGAGCAGTACTTC. This translates into CASSYSNRGRAIYEQYF.

This chain uses TRBV7-8 with TRBJ1-1; 7 nucleotides match TRBD1. The CDR3 is 15 residues long. The J segment lost 0 bases and the V segment lost 4 bases, leaving 5 bases of the junction unmatched. The germline V gene has CDR1 SGHVS and CDR2 FQNEAQ. The CDR3 region is CASSYTGTVNTEAFF. In DNA form, the CDR3 reads TGTGCCAGCAGCTACACCGGGACAGTGAACACTGAAGCTTTCTTT.